This TCR beta chain was obtained from a study of glioma-infiltrating T cells after dendritic cell vaccination. Time point denoted: after dendritic cell vaccination, including at tumor progression/relapse. Assay: immunoSEQ multiplex PCR; the TCRdb copy retains only in-frame clones and omits some. The sample holds about 76,000 clones, around 90% seen once. The sequence was collected from a human donor with glioblastoma. The specimen was blood, collected after dendritic cell vaccination.

The CDR3 here is CASSLGDSVYNEQFF. CDR3 bases: TGCGCCAGCAGCTTAGGGGACAGCGTATACAATGAGCAGTTCTTC. V and J are TRBV5-1 and TRBJ2-1, with 7 bases fitting TRBD1. CDR1 is SGHRS and CDR2 is YFSETQ in the germline V gene. The CDR3 covers 15 residues. The V and J ends lost 2 bases and 4 bases, in that order; junction bases with no gene match: 6.